This entry features one T cell receptor (beta chain) sequence. Its target is not known. Trimming removed 3 bases from V and 0 bases from J; junction bases left unmatched: 9. The CDR3 length is 17 residues. The V gene's germline CDR1 is SGHRS and CDR2 YFSETQ. The data originate from a study of T cells after yellow fever vaccination. TCRdb independently ran MiXCR on the 5' RACE reads; one entry per CDR3 protein. The table has around 500,000 distinct CDR3 sequences, about a fifth seen once. Study-level points and caveats: Any FACS-sorted repertoire could hold abundant clonotypes that contaminate it from the bulk population.

This TCR was sampled from a man aged 18-30 years who received the YFV17D yellow fever vaccine. The material was PBMCs, obtained approximately 22 days after the first yellow fever vaccination. The chain carries TRBV5-1 and TRBJ2-3, with TRBD1 matching over 8 bases. CDR3 residues: CASSSSSGGVSTDTQYF. Written as DNA, the CDR3 is TGCGCCAGCAGCTCTTCCTCAGGGGGCGTCAGCACAGATACGCAGTATTTT.